A selection of T cell receptor beta chains follows, all from one sample in a study of cytomegalovirus exposure and HLA in healthy donors. Clones were sequenced by immunoSEQ multiplex PCR, and TCRdb holds only the in-frame ones, with some missing. In the table there are 180,000 or so clones, approximately 86% of which are singletons. Sequencing was done on a sample of PBMCs. The receptors were gathered from a man under 40 in good health and CMV-seropositive. Both conserved end residues are trimmed from each CDR3. The size field is filled for only some rows; it gives once, few, many or a size class.

clone size,J gene,V gene,CDR3 protein
-,TRBJ1-5,TRBV19,ASSLLDGDNQPQH
few,TRBJ2-7,TRBV28,ASSSGQGDSYEQY
-,TRBJ2-3,TRBV5-1,ASSLGGEGSDTQY
-,TRBJ2-7,TRBV6-6,ASSSLTGYFHEQY
-,TRBJ2-1,TRBV27,ASSWTSGVSRYEQF
-,TRBJ2-1,TRBV10-3,AISESPAGEGWEQF
few,TRBJ1-4,TRBV5-4,ASSLGIQGATNEKLF
-,TRBJ1-1,TRBV27,ASSSRVEAF
-,TRBJ2-7,TRBV9,ASSVGSQGYEQY
-,TRBJ1-5,TRBV7-2,ASSHLGRRNQPQH
-,TRBJ2-1,TRBV6-5,ASRIGDSYNEQF
once,TRBJ2-3,TRBV10-2,ASSSGTASTDTQY
-,TRBJ1-2,TRBV7-3,ASSPNQGANYGYT
once,TRBJ1-2,TRBV29-1,STSLGDSPNYGYT
-,TRBJ2-5,TRBV30,AWSEFFPRETQY
-,TRBJ2-1,TRBV7-2,ASSLGGGGASYNEQF
-,TRBJ1-1,TRBV29-1,SVAGTPDWTEAF
-,TRBJ2-5,TRBV5-1,ASSLEGQGGETQY
-,TRBJ2-3,TRBV5-4,ASSKTSGGQDTQY
once,TRBJ1-1,TRBV11-2,ASSLPVGGGRTEAF
-,TRBJ1-2,TRBV29-1,SVETGYGYT
-,TRBJ2-7,TRBV6-6,ASSNIRAGRSYEQY
-,TRBJ2-7,TRBV28,ASSSLGQGAREQY
-,TRBJ2-2,TRBV5-1,ASSLDTSGELF
-,TRBJ1-1,TRBV6-5,ASSYKGISEAF
-,TRBJ2-3,TRBV19,ASSSGREYPDTQY
-,TRBJ2-7,TRBV19,ASSIDLFGLAGPGEQY
-,TRBJ2-7,TRBV20-1,SARGPYEQY
-,TRBJ1-4,TRBV28,ASSYSGTGLEKLF
-,TRBJ2-5,TRBV9,ASSAGLAQETQY
-,TRBJ1-2,TRBV7-9,ASSLGAGAYGYT
-,TRBJ2-7,TRBV2,ASRLQGLGTYEQY
-,TRBJ1-2,TRBV9,ASSESTAGGYT
once,TRBJ2-7,TRBV29-1,SVDTAYEQY
-,TRBJ2-5,TRBV27,ASSAVGSQETQY
-,TRBJ1-1,TRBV15,ATSPTGLGTEAF
few,TRBJ1-2,TRBV4-3,ASSQSGTGEVYGYT
-,TRBJ1-2,TRBV6-5,ASSQGNVYT
-,TRBJ1-1,TRBV5-1,ASSPRQGMNTEAF
-,TRBJ2-7,TRBV28,ASREHFGLAGYEQY
-,TRBJ2-7,TRBV19,ASSIGRQANYEQY
-,TRBJ2-5,TRBV6-6,ASSPGSRSFQETQY
-,TRBJ2-7,TRBV6-5,ASSYSMDYSYEQY
-,TRBJ2-2,TRBV5-1,ASSLVSGELF
-,TRBJ2-3,TRBV27,ASTESGGRRDTQY
-,TRBJ2-5,TRBV11-2,ASSPSTETQY
few,TRBJ2-2,TRBV18,ASSPQTGSGELF
-,TRBJ2-1,TRBV27,ASSLKGRNDEQF
-,TRBJ1-5,TRBV19,ASSESGTGLNQPQH
-,TRBJ1-2,TRBV5-4,ASSLPPAAPRGYT
-,TRBJ2-3,TRBV15,ATSKTAGVYNGTQY
few,TRBJ1-2,TRBV18,ASSQPDRVGGYT
-,TRBJ2-1,TRBV27,ASSATGYNEQF
-,TRBJ2-5,TRBV29-1,SVDLTAQETQY
-,TRBJ1-5,TRBV7-2,ASSPSSGWSQPQH
-,TRBJ1-5,TRBV5-8,ASSFHQPQH
-,TRBJ2-3,TRBV2,ASSRTGWGIDTQY
-,TRBJ2-2,TRBV4-2,ASSQGGTATGELF
-,TRBJ2-5,TRBV5-1,ASSLVPTGSETQY
few,TRBJ1-1,TRBV10-2,ASSDGRATEAF